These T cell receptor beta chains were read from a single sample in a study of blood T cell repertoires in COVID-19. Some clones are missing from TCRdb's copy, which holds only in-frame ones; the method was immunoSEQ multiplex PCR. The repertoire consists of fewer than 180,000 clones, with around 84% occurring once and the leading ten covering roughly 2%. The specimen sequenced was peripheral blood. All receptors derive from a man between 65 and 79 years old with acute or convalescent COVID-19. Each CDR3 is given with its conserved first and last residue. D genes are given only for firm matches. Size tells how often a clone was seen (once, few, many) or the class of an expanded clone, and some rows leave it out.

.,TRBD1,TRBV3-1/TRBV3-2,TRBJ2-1,CASSQENKDRVNEQFF,TGTGCCAGCAGCCAAGAGAACAAGGACAGGGTCAATGAGCAGTTCTTC
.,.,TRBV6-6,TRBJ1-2,CASSYSQGPLRGYTF,TGTGCCAGCAGTTACTCTCAGGGGCCGCTGCGGGGCTACACCTTC
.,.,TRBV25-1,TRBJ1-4,CASSEDGRGNEKLFF,TGTGCCAGCAGTGAGGATGGCAGGGGTAATGAAAAACTGTTTTTT
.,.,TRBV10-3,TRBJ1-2,CAIIPEERNYGYTF,TGTGCCATCATCCCCGAGGAAAGGAACTATGGCTACACCTTC
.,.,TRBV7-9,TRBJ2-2,CASSFLVATGELFF,TGTGCCAGCAGCTTTCTGGTCGCGACCGGGGAGCTGTTTTTT
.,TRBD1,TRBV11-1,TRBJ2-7,CASSPRQGVGEQYF,TGTGCCAGCAGCCCCCGACAGGGGGTCGGCGAGCAGTACTTC
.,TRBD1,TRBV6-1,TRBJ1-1,CASSDRQGQAFF,TGTGCCAGCAGTGATCGACAGGGGCAGGCTTTCTTT
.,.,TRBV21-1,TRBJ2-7,CASSKGPPERGYSYEQYF,TGTGCCAGCAGCAAAGGGCCCCCGGAGCGGGGGTACTCCTACGAGCAGTACTTC
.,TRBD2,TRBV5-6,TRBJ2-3,CASGSLADYPDTQYF,TGTGCCAGCGGATCACTAGCGGACTACCCAGATACGCAGTATTTT
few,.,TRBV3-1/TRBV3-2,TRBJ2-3,CASSHQSTDTQYF,TGTGCCAGCAGCCACCAAAGCACAGATACGCAGTATTTT
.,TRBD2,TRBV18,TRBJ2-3,CASSRGSSGGATDTQYF,TGTGCCAGCTCACGAGGATCTAGCGGGGGGGCAACAGATACGCAGTATTTT
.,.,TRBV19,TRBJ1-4,CASNHRIGNEKLFF,TGTGCCAGTAACCACAGGATAGGGAACGAAAAACTGTTTTTT
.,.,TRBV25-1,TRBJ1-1,CASSQVGRGAEAFF,TGTGCCAGCAGTCAGGTGGGGCGAGGAGCTGAAGCTTTCTTT
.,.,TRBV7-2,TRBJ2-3,CASSLFPSPDTQYF,TGTGCCAGCAGCTTATTTCCGTCCCCAGATACGCAGTATTTT
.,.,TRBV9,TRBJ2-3,CASSVYTGPLGTDTQYF,TGTGCCAGCAGCGTATATACAGGACCTCTGGGCACAGATACGCAGTATTTT
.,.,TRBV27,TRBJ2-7,CASSPARAPPYEQYF,TGTGCCAGCAGTCCCGCTAGAGCCCCCCCCTACGAGCAGTACTTC
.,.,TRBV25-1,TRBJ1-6,CASSPRGGISSPLHF,TGTGCCAGCAGCCCCCGAGGGGGAATAAGTTCACCCCTCCACTTT
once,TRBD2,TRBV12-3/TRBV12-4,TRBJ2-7,CASGTSGIYEQYF,TGTGCCAGCGGGACTAGCGGGATCTACGAGCAGTACTTC
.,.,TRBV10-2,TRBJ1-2,CASRGAQGNYGYTF,TGCGCCAGCAGAGGGGCCCAGGGCAACTATGGCTACACCTTC
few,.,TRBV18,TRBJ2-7,CASSPPGSYEQYF,TGTGCCAGCTCACCCCCTGGCAGCTACGAGCAGTACTTC
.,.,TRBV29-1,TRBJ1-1,CSVEEVGLAGGTEAFF,TGCAGCGTTGAAGAGGTGGGGTTGGCGGGGGGCACTGAAGCTTTCTTT
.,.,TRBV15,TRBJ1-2,CATSRDRGYGYTF,TGTGCCACCAGCAGGGACAGAGGCTATGGCTACACCTTC
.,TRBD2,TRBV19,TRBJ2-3,CASSRRTSGGVDTQYF,TGTGCCAGTAGTAGGCGGACTAGCGGGGGGGTAGATACGCAGTATTTT
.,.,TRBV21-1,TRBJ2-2,CASSIRLAGEKMNTGELFF,TGTGCCAGCAGCATTCGACTAGCGGGCGAAAAGATGAACACCGGGGAGCTGTTTTTT
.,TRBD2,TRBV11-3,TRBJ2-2,CASSLDQGGSSITGELFF,TGTGCCAGCAGCTTAGACCAGGGCGGGAGTAGTATCACCGGGGAGCTGTTTTTT
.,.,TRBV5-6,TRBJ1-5,CASSSRAGRQPQHF,TGTGCCAGCAGCTCCAGGGCCGGTAGACAGCCCCAGCATTTT
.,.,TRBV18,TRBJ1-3,CASSPVSWSSGNTIYF,TGTGCCAGCTCACCCGTGTCATGGAGCTCTGGAAACACCATATATTTT
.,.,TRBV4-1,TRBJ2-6,CASSQDRGAGSGANVLTF,TGCGCCAGCAGCCAAGACCGCGGGGCAGGGTCTGGGGCCAACGTCCTGACTTTC
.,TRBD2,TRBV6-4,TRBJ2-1,CASSEELAGPNEQFF,TGTGCCAGCAGTGAGGAACTAGCGGGGCCTAATGAGCAGTTCTTC
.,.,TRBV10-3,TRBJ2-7,CAISERGLGYEQYF,TGTGCCATCAGTGAGCGGGGTCTCGGCTACGAGCAGTACTTC
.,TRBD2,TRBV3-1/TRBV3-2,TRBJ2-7,CASSPRTSGRYEQYF,TGTGCCAGCAGCCCTCGGACTAGCGGGAGATACGAGCAGTACTTC
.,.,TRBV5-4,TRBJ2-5,CASSITGLSEVRETQYF,TGTGCCAGCAGCATAACCGGACTAAGTGAGGTACGGGAGACCCAGTACTTC
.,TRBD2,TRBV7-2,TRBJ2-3,CASSFTSVGTDTQYF,TGTGCCAGCAGCTTTACTAGCGTAGGCACAGATACGCAGTATTTT
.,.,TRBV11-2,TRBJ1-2,CASSRYEYGYTF,TGTGCCAGCAGCCGTTACGAGTATGGCTACACCTTC
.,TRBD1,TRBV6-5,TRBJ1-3,CASSYGQGGNAIYF,TGTGCCAGCAGTTATGGACAGGGAGGGAATGCCATATATTTT
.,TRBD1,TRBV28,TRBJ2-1,CASRPTGPSYNEQFF,TGTGCCAGCAGGCCGACAGGGCCCTCCTACAATGAGCAGTTCTTC
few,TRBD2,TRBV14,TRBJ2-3,CASSPGLASTDTQYF,TGTGCCAGCAGTCCAGGACTAGCATCCACAGATACGCAGTATTTT
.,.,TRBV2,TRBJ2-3,CASNPEPATDTQYF,TGTGCCAGCAATCCGGAGCCGGCCACAGATACGCAGTATTTT
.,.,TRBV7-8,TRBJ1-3,CASSRPGANTIYF,TGTGCCAGCAGCCGCCCTGGGGCAAACACCATATATTTT
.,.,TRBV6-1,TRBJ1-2,CASSERYGDGYTF,TGTGCCAGCAGTGAACGTTACGGGGATGGCTACACCTTC
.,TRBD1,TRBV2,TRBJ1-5,CASSGQGRSQPQHF,TGTGCCAGCAGCGGACAGGGGCGGTCTCAGCCCCAGCATTTT
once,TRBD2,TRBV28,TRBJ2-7,CASSQLAGADEQYF,TGTGCCAGCAGTCAACTAGCGGGAGCTGACGAGCAGTACTTC
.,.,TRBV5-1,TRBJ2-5,CASSSSGPQETQYF,TGCGCCAGCAGCTCCTCAGGCCCCCAAGAGACCCAGTACTTC
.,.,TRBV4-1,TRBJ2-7,CASSHPYKEGAKEQYF,TGCGCCAGCAGCCACCCGTACAAAGAAGGGGCTAAAGAGCAGTACTTC
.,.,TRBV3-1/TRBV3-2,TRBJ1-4,CASSQDPQVTLYEKLFF,TGTGCCAGCAGCCAGGACCCACAGGTTACGCTATATGAAAAACTGTTTTTT
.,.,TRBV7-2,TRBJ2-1,CASSLADTGYSYNEQFF,TGTGCCAGCAGCTTAGCGGATACAGGGTACTCCTACAATGAGCAGTTCTTC
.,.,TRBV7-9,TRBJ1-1,CASSRVDGTFF,TGTGCCAGCAGCCGGGTAGACGGAACTTTCTTT
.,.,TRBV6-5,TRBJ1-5,CASGGPDQPQHF,TGTGCCAGTGGGGGCCCAGATCAGCCCCAGCATTTT
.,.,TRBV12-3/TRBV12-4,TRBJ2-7,CASESRGYEQYF,TGTGCCAGCGAATCGCGGGGCTACGAGCAGTACTTC
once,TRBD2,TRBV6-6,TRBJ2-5,CASNIGLAGAQETQYF,TGTGCCAGCAATATCGGACTAGCGGGAGCCCAAGAGACCCAGTACTTC
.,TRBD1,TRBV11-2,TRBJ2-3,CASTQRGPGTDTQYF,TGTGCCAGCACCCAAAGGGGGCCGGGGACAGATACGCAGTATTTT
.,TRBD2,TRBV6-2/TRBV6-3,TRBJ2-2,CASSYGGAGELFF,TGTGCCAGCAGTTACGGGGGGGCCGGGGAGCTGTTTTTT